This TCR beta chain was sequenced during a study of cytomegalovirus exposure and HLA in healthy donors. V was pared by 0 bases and J by 2 bases, with 8 bases between. This CDR3 contains 14 residues. The V gene's germline CDR1 is LNHNV and CDR2 YYDKDF (reference sequence). General study points: With further analysis later on, most CMV-associated TCR beta chains appeared HLA-restricted.

As concerns this clone: Antigen specificity is unknown.

Vbeta (60) and Jbeta (13) primers were used in the PCR. Only in-frame clones appear in the TCRdb table, and some are missing; sequencing was by immunoSEQ multiplex PCR. The repertoire consists of roughly 190,000 clones, with approximately 79% occurring once and the leading ten covering approximately 1.5%. Sequenced sample: PBMCs. The receptor's source is a girl aged 5-17 years in good health and CMV-seropositive. J is TRBJ2-7 and V is TRBV15; perhaps TRBD1 as D (6 bases). The CDR3 DNA sequence: TGTGCCACCAGCAGAGATGGGGGCCCCTACGAGCAGTACTTC. Translation gives CATSRDGGPYEQYF.